The source of this T cell receptor beta chain is a study of blood T cell repertoires in COVID-19. At the level of the study: COVID-19 samples, acute and convalescent, were from the United States, Italy and Spain. PBMCs, B-cell-depleted T cells, or T cells provided the cDNA or gDNA that made up the material.

In the study's own analysis: Researchers report that nucleated cell counts were estimated from reference gene primer amplification. TCRdb's copy holds only in-frame clones and misses some; the assay was immunoSEQ multiplex PCR. The V and J calls and the clone size are those of that table, but D and trimming were determined from the DNA. In the table there are some 100,000 clones, more than 70% of which are singletons. V lost 0 bases and J 0 bases, leaving 9 bases between the germline ends. The CDR3 runs to 16 residues. The germline V gene encodes CDR1 LGHDT and CDR2 YNNKEL (reference sequence). This chain joins TRBV3-1 (or the pseudogene TRBV3-2) and TRBJ2-1; the D is unclear. The origin of this receptor is a human donor in a cohort sampled during active COVID-19. Sample: peripheral blood. In nucleotides, the CDR3 is TGTGCCAGCAGCCAAGAGAGGTGGAGCTCCTACAATGAGCAGTTCTTC. This codes for CASSQERWSSYNEQFF.